These 21 T cell receptor beta chains share one sample of origin, sequenced in a study of blood T cell repertoires in COVID-19. Method: immunoSEQ multiplex PCR; TCRdb's copy keeps in-frame clones and lacks some. This sample has over 50,000 clones, with roughly 84% found just once. The sequenced sample was peripheral blood. The origin of the receptors is a man aged 45-65 years with active COVID-19.

V usage is TRBV5-4 and J usage is TRBJ1-1; D is perhaps TRBD1 (6 bases). The CDR3 sequence is 13 residues long. Germline V lookup: CDR1 SGHNT, CDR2 YYREEE (reference sequence). V lost 5 bases to trimming and J lost 1 base, with 9 bases between them. As DNA, the CDR3 is TGTGCCAGCAGGACAGGACAGAACACTGAAGCTTTCTTT. This translates into CASRTGQNTEAFF.

The gene calls are TRBV6-1 and TRBJ2-1; D perhaps matches TRBD2 (5 bases). This CDR3 region has 17 residues. Germline CDR1 and CDR2: MNHNS and SASEGT. Trimming shortened V by 2 bases and J by 2 bases, and 16 bases separated the two germline ends. In DNA form, the CDR3 reads TGTGCCAGCAGTGAATTGGGCGGCGGGTCTCCCTACAATGAGCAGTTCTTC. It translates to CASSELGGGSPYNEQFF.

This chain connects TRBV5-1 to TRBJ1-1; no definite D call. The CDR3 contains 16 residues. Germline V gene lookup returns CDR1 SGHRS and CDR2 YFSETQ. The germline V and J ends were trimmed by 3 bases and 0 bases, with 15 bases remaining between them. CDR3 nucleotide sequence: TGCGCCAGCAGCTCCGGGGTCTTGGGCCTGAACACTGAAGCTTTCTTT. Translation gives CASSSGVLGLNTEAFF. The full variable domain, with the rest looked up from reference TRBV5-1 and TRBJ1-1, is KAGVTQTPRYLIKTRGQQVTLSCSPISGHRSVSWYQQTPGQGLQFLFEYFSETQRNKGNFPGRFSGRQFSNSRSEMNVSTLELGDSALYLCASSSGVLGLNTEAFFGQGTRLTVV.

The chain combines TRBV11-2 with TRBJ1-1, with D uncertain. This CDR3 comprises 13 residues. Trimming cost V 1 base and J 5 bases, with 8 bases left between them. CDR1 SGHAT and CDR2 FQNNGV come from the germline V gene. CDR3 residues: CASSLGRGTEAFF. The CDR3, as DNA: TGTGCCAGCAGCTTAGGGCGGGGTACTGAAGCTTTCTTT. Variable domain in full (rest from reference TRBV11-2 and TRBJ1-1): EAGVAQSPRYKIIEKRQSVAFWCNPISGHATLYWYQQILGQGPKLLIQFQNNGVVDDSQLPKDRFSAERLKGVDSTLKIQPAKLEDSAVYLCASSLGRGTEAFFGQGTRLTVV.

Here the CDR3 DNA reads TGCGCCAGCAGCCAAGAGTCCAGCGCGAATGAGCAGTTCTTC. It translates to CASSQESSANEQFF. This chain connects TRBV4-3 to TRBJ2-1; unclear D gene. The CDR3 contains 14 residues. V lost 0 bases, J lost 7 bases, and 10 bases lay in between. Germline V lookup: CDR1 LGHNA, CDR2 YSLEER.

The chain couples TRBV29-1 to TRBJ1-4, with D possibly TRBD1 on 6 matching bases. The germline V gene has CDR1 SQVTM and CDR2 ANQGSEA. This CDR3 spans 14 amino acids. Trimming removed 6 bases from V and 11 bases from J, with 22 bases in between. The CDR3 here is CSVASGARGAKLFF. Written as DNA, the CDR3 is TGCAGCGTCGCCTCCGGGGCCCGGGGGGCTAAACTGTTTTTT.

The chain recombines TRBV4-3 with TRBJ1-2, with 9 nucleotides matching TRBD1. V gave up 1 base and J gave up 4 bases; unmatched junction bases: 7. Germline V gene sequence: CDR1 LGHNA, CDR2 YSLEER. The CDR3 loop spans 16 amino acids. The CDR3 DNA sequence: TGCGCCAGCAGCCAAGCGTGGGGACAGGGTGGCTATGGCTACACCTTC. Residues: CASSQAWGQGGYGYTF.

This chain connects TRBV5-1 to TRBJ1-6; 8 bases are a match to TRBD1. The germline V gene encodes CDR1 SGHRS and CDR2 YFSETQ. Unmatched junction bases numbered 4, after V lost 2 bases and J lost 6 bases. The CDR3 length is 15 residues. Here the CDR3 DNA reads TGCGCCAGCAGCTTAGGGGACAGGACTAATTCACCCCTCCACTTT. The encoded protein is CASSLGDRTNSPLHF.

CDR3 DNA sequence: TGTGCCAGCAGCTCCCGAGGAGGGAATTCGAACACCGGGGAGCTGTTTTTT. It encodes CASSSRGGNSNTGELFF. The rearrangement joins TRBV7-8 to TRBJ2-2; tentative D call: TRBD2 (6 bases). The CDR3 contains 17 residues. Germline V gene sequence: CDR1 SGHVS, CDR2 FQNEAQ. V was shortened by 4 bases and J by 0 bases, with 15 bases between the two germline ends.

The chain links TRBV6-2 or TRBV6-3 to TRBJ2-1, with D possibly TRBD2 on 5 matching bases. This CDR3 spans 15 amino acids. Trimming cost V 2 bases and J 2 bases, with 10 bases left between them. The germline V gene has CDR1 MNHEY and CDR2 SVGEGT. The CDR3 region is CASSYVREPYNEQFF. DNA for the CDR3: TGTGCCAGCAGTTACGTCCGGGAACCCTACAATGAGCAGTTCTTC.

The V and J genes are TRBV9 and TRBJ1-1; D is possibly TRBD1 (6 bases). Deletions cut 2 bases from V and 0 bases from J, with 11 bases between. CDR3 length: 15 residues. From germline, CDR1 is SGDLS and CDR2 YYNGEE. The CDR3, as DNA: TGTGCCAGCAGCGTGGCAGGGGAAATGAACACTGAAGCTTTCTTT. Encoded protein: CASSVAGEMNTEAFF.

The chain combines TRBV5-1 with TRBJ2-7; 9 bases are shared with TRBD2. Germline values: CDR1 SGHRS, CDR2 YFSETQ. This CDR3 contains 17 residues. With V trimmed by 4 bases and J by 1 base, 12 bases remained unmatched. The DNA of the CDR3 is TGCGCCAGCAGCCTGATGGGACTAGCATCCAATTCCTACGAGCAGTACTTC. This sequence encodes CASSLMGLASNSYEQYF. Based on the CDR3 plus reference TRBV5-1 and TRBJ2-7, the full variable domain is KAGVTQTPRYLIKTRGQQVTLSCSPISGHRSVSWYQQTPGQGLQFLFEYFSETQRNKGNFPGRFSGRQFSNSRSEMNVSTLELGDSALYLCASSLMGLASNSYEQYFGPGTRLTVT.

The rearrangement links TRBV3-1 (or the pseudogene TRBV3-2) to TRBJ2-5; D unresolved. Germline-derived CDR1 and CDR2 are LGHDT and YNNKEL (reference sequence). Trimming removed 4 bases from V and 2 bases from J, with 2 bases in between. The CDR3 is 11 residues long. This CDR3 reads CASSLQETQYF. The CDR3 DNA follows: TGTGCCAGCAGCCTACAAGAGACCCAGTACTTC.

This chain links TRBV7-2 with TRBJ2-1; TRBD2 aligns across 7 bases. CDR3 length: 18 amino acids. The V segment lost 2 bases and the J segment 8 bases; nucleotides outside the gene matches: 18. Germline assignment: CDR1 SGHTA and CDR2 FQGNSA. CDR3 sequence (DNA): TGTGCCAGCAGCTTATTCCGCTTAGGGGCGGGAGATCTCGATGAGCAGTTCTTC. Protein: CASSLFRLGAGDLDEQFF.

The chain has TRBV27 and TRBJ1-4; D perhaps matches TRBD1 (5 bases). The CDR3 is 15 amino acids. Germline-derived CDR1 and CDR2 are MNHEY and SMNVEV (reference sequence). V was clipped by 5 bases and J by 7 bases, with 17 bases between them. The CDR3 loop reads CASSPSEVGGEKLFF. In DNA, the CDR3 is TGTGCCAGCAGTCCATCGGAGGTCGGGGGTGAAAAACTGTTTTTT.

The J gene is TRBJ1-5, the V gene TRBV5-1; the D is unclear. Trimming stripped 0 bases from V and 0 bases from J, with 7 bases between. From germline, CDR1 is SGHRS and CDR2 YFSETQ. The CDR3 covers 15 residues. This chain's CDR3 is CASSLDGYSNQPQHF. Written as DNA, the CDR3 is TGCGCCAGCAGCTTGGACGGGTATAGCAATCAGCCCCAGCATTTT. Filled out from reference TRBV5-1 and TRBJ1-5, the complete variable domain reads KAGVTQTPRYLIKTRGQQVTLSCSPISGHRSVSWYQQTPGQGLQFLFEYFSETQRNKGNFPGRFSGRQFSNSRSEMNVSTLELGDSALYLCASSLDGYSNQPQHFGDGTRLSIL.

The chain is built from TRBV5-6 and TRBJ1-6; D is possibly TRBD1 (6 bases). The CDR3 covers 17 residues. Germline assignment: CDR1 SGHDT and CDR2 YYEEEE. Trimming removed 0 bases from V and 8 bases from J, with 18 bases in between. CDR3 in DNA: TGTGCCAGCAGCTTGGCGGGGGGTCCGGGGGCTCATTCACCCCTCCACTTT. Translation: CASSLAGGPGAHSPLHF. The full variable domain, rest sourced from reference TRBV5-6 and TRBJ1-6, is DAGVTQSPTHLIKTRGQQVTLRCSPKSGHDTVSWYQQALGQGPQFIFQYYEEEERQRGNFPDRFSGHQFPNYSSELNVNALLLGDSALYLCASSLAGGPGAHSPLHFGNGTRLTVT.

This clone was detected a few times. The rearrangement links TRBV19 to TRBJ2-2; 8 bases are shared with TRBD2. This CDR3 region has 15 residues. Looked up from germline, CDR1 is LNHDA and CDR2 is SQIVND (reference sequence). V lost 7 bases and J lost 3; bases outside the gene matches: 7. In DNA, the CDR3 is TGTGCCAGTACGGTCGCGGGAGGTCACACCGGGGAGCTGTTTTTT. Translating gives CASTVAGGHTGELFF.

The genes are TRBV9 and TRBJ2-3; 12 bases fit TRBD1. The CDR3 has 20 amino acids. Germline assignment: CDR1 SGDLS and CDR2 YYNGEE. J was trimmed by 0 bases and V by 3 bases; bases with no gene match: 14. The CDR3 reads CASSDGTGGAIGTSTDTQYF. The DNA of the CDR3 is TGTGCCAGCAGCGATGGGACAGGGGGCGCGATCGGGACTAGCACAGATACGCAGTATTTT.

The chain is built from TRBV28 and TRBJ1-1, with 7 bases lining up with TRBD1. V was pared by 10 bases and J by 11 bases, with 7 bases of the junction left unmatched. Germline assignment: CDR1 MDHEN and CDR2 SYDVKM. This CDR3 is built from 10 residues. In nucleotides, the CDR3 is TGTGCCACAGCCGACAGGGCGGCTTTCTTT. Amino acids: CATADRAAFF.

This clone has just a few counts. The CDR3 sequence: CASSQGTDRGGYTF. The CDR3 DNA reads TGTGCCAGCAGCCAAGGTACCGACAGAGGTGGCTACACCTTC. The V gene is TRBV3-1 (or the pseudogene TRBV3-2), the J gene TRBJ1-2; TRBD1 might be the D (5 bases). The CDR3 runs to 14 residues. The V gene lost 1 base and the J gene lost 7 bases, with 13 bases spanning the gap. Germline CDR1 LGHDT, CDR2 YNNKEL (reference sequence).